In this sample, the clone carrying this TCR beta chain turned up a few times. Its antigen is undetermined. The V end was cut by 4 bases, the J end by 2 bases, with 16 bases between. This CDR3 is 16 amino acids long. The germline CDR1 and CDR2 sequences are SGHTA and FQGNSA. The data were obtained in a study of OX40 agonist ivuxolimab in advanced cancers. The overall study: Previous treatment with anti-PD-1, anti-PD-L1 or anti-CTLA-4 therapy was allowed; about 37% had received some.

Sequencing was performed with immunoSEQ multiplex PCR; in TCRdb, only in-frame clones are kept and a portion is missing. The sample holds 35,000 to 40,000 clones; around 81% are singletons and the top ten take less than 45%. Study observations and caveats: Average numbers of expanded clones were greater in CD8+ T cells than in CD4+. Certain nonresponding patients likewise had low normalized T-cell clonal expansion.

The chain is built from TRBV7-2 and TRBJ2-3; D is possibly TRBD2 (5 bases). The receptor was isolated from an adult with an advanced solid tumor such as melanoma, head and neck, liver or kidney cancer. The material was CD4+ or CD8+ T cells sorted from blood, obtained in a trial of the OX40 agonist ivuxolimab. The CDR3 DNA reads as TGTGCCAGCAGCTCCCTCCGGGCCGACTACACAGATACGCAGTATTTT. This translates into CASSSLRADYTDTQYF.